This entry lists 17 T cell receptor beta chains sequenced from one sample in a study of beta chain features in type 1 diabetes. Since all of the isolated RNA was reverse transcribed, expressed TCRB transcripts were what got sequenced. The table came from immunoSEQ multiplex PCR; TCRdb's copy has only in-frame clones and leaves some out. The repertoire holds about 260,000 clones, with about 71% as singletons. The sample consisted of naive CD4+ T cells from blood. These receptors were collected from a man under 40 in good health.

The chain has TRBV13 and TRBJ2-3; 16 bases agree with TRBD2. CDR3 length: 17 residues. Germline V gene data show CDR1 as PRHDT and CDR2 as FYEKMQ (reference sequence). J lost 2 bases, V lost 4 bases, and 3 bases had no gene match. The CDR3 DNA is TGTGCCAGCAGCTCCGGGACTAGCGGGAGGGCCACAGATACGCAGTATTTT. It yields the protein CASSSGTSGRATDTQYF.

The chain uses TRBV13 and TRBJ2-5, with TRBD2 matching over 13 bases. V lost 5 bases to trimming and J lost 5 bases; unmatched junction nucleotides: 2. The CDR3 is 14 residues long. Germline values: CDR1 PRHDT, CDR2 FYEKMQ (reference sequence). CDR3 coding DNA: TGTGCCAGCAGCACTAGCGGGGGGGCCGAGACCCAGTACTTC. As protein: CASSTSGGAETQYF. The complete variable domain, with remaining parts taken from reference TRBV13 and TRBJ2-5, reads AAGVIQSPRHLIKEKRETATLKCYPIPRHDTVYWYQQGPGQDPQFLISFYEKMQSDKGSIPDRFSAQQFSDYHSELNMSSLELGDSALYFCASSTSGGAETQYFGPGTRLLVL.

V and J are TRBV7-2 and TRBJ2-5, with 7 bases that match TRBD1. Germline V lookup: CDR1 SGHTA, CDR2 FQGNSA. The CDR3 contains 14 residues. V shed 5 bases, J shed 5 bases, and the junction held 8 bases outside the gene matches. The CDR3 loop is CASSPRQGRETQYF. The DNA of the CDR3 is TGTGCCAGCAGCCCTCGACAGGGTCGGGAGACCCAGTACTTC.

This clone was recorded only once. The chain has TRBV30 and TRBJ1-1; unclear D gene. The CDR3 has 14 residues. V lost 0 bases and J lost 0, with 8 bases in between. CDR1 is GTSNPN, CDR2 SVGIG, per germline (reference sequence). The CDR3 DNA sequence: TGTGCCTGGAGTGTTACGAGGATGAACACTGAAGCTTTCTTT. The encoded protein is CAWSVTRMNTEAFF.

The gene calls are TRBV5-1 and TRBJ2-2; D is possibly TRBD2 (5 bases). Germline V gene data show CDR1 as SGHRS and CDR2 as YFSETQ. Trimming took off 0 bases at V and 8 bases at J, with 11 bases between the two ends. There are 14 residues in the CDR3. CDR3: CASSLGTYQGELFF. CDR3 in DNA: TGCGCCAGCAGCTTGGGGACTTATCAGGGGGAGCTGTTTTTT.

In the case of this clone: The CDR3 end shows no conserved phenylalanine or tryptophan, and so a read error is likely. It is unclear where the CDR3 begins or ends on the DNA, so no DNA is shown, and the CDR3 is as TCRdb lists it. The chain combines TRBV9 with TRBJ1-4. Germline loops: CDR1 SGDLS, CDR2 YYNGEE. The CDR3 is 11 amino acids in total, end residues counted. The CDR3 sequence: CASSPRGGSGS.

The rearrangement uses TRBV11-2 and TRBJ2-5; D remains ambiguous. The length of the CDR3 is 13 residues. Germline CDR1 is SGHAT and CDR2 is FQNNGV. V lost 5 bases to trimming and J lost 7 bases, with 14 bases between them. CDR3 protein: CASSPPPWGTQYF. The DNA of the CDR3 is TGTGCCAGCAGCCCACCTCCGTGGGGGACCCAGTACTTC.

This chain connects TRBV7-2 to TRBJ2-3, with D hard to call. The CDR3 contains 12 residues. Trimming left V 8 bases short and J 6 bases short, with 12 bases between. Germline V gene data show CDR1 as SGHTA and CDR2 as FQGNSA. The CDR3 reads CASAHSRDTQYF. DNA of the CDR3: TGTGCCAGCGCACATAGTCGGGATACGCAGTATTTT.

The DNA of the CDR3 is TGTGCCAGCAGCGAGACGACGGATGTGGGCCGCTGGGCCTACGAGCAGTACTTC. Residues: CASSETTDVGRWAYEQYF. The chain joins TRBV13 to TRBJ2-7; D not resolved. V was cut by 5 bases and J by 2 bases, with 25 bases left in between. This CDR3 has 18 residues. Germline CDR1 and CDR2: PRHDT and FYEKMQ (reference sequence).

This chain connects TRBV20-1 to TRBJ2-7; D is ambiguous. This CDR3 spans 11 amino acids. Looked up from germline, CDR1 is DFQATT and CDR2 is SNEGSKA (reference sequence). Trimming cost V 6 bases and J 3 bases, with 9 bases left between them. As DNA, the CDR3 is TGCAGTGCCCTGACTGGCTACGAGCAGTACTTC. Residues: CSALTGYEQYF.

This clone was detected a few times. This sequence joins TRBV9 and TRBJ2-3; TRBD2 matches at 9 bases. Germline loops: CDR1 SGDLS, CDR2 YYNGEE. V lost 0 bases to trimming and J lost 4 bases; unmatched junction nucleotides: 6. This CDR3 comprises 16 residues. The CDR3 region is CASSVVGLAGPDTQYF. The CDR3 bases are TGTGCCAGCAGCGTAGTCGGGCTAGCGGGGCCAGATACGCAGTATTTT.

The chain joins TRBV30 to TRBJ1-2; D unresolved. Germline V gene lookup returns CDR1 GTSNPN and CDR2 SVGIG (reference sequence). The CDR3 runs 11 residues. The V end was cut by 0 bases, the J end by 7 bases, with 6 bases between. DNA for the CDR3: TGTGCCTGGAGTGTACTTGTTGGCTACACCTTC. Amino acids: CAWSVLVGYTF. The full variable domain, rest sourced from reference TRBV30 and TRBJ1-2, is SQTIHQWPATLVQPVGSPLSLECTVEGTSNPNLYWYRQAAGRGLQLLFYSVGIGQISSEVPQNLSASRPQDRQFILSSKKLLLSDSGFYLCAWSVLVGYTFGSGTRLTVV.

This clone showed up just once. The chain joins TRBV29-1 to TRBJ2-5; tentatively, D is TRBD1 or TRBD2 (6 bases each). V gave up 1 base and J gave up 3 bases, with 12 bases separating them. Germline values: CDR1 SQVTM, CDR2 ANQGSEA. This CDR3 spans 14 amino acids. The CDR3 region has the DNA TGCAGCGTTGAAGGGGGGGCAAGGGAAGAGACCCAGTACTTC. As protein: CSVEGGAREETQYF.

This chain links TRBV11-2 with TRBJ1-1; 7 bases match TRBD1. CDR3 size: 14 residues. Trimming at V came to 5 bases and at J to 4 bases, leaving 7 bases not matched to a gene. Germline V gene sequence: CDR1 SGHAT, CDR2 FQNNGV. The CDR3, as DNA: TGTGCCAGCAGCCCCCTAAGGGGGCCCACTGAAGCTTTCTTT. This gives the protein CASSPLRGPTEAFF.

V is TRBV4-3 and J is TRBJ1-5; a weak D match, TRBD1 (6 bases). Trimming took off 2 bases at V and 7 bases at J, with 15 bases between the two ends. CDR1 LGHNA and CDR2 YSLEER come from the germline V gene. This CDR3 region has 15 residues. CDR3 DNA sequence: TGCGCCAGCAGCCAACAAACAGGGTTAGGGCAGCCCCAGCATTTT. Translated, it gives CASSQQTGLGQPQHF.

This clone was recorded a few times. This sequence joins TRBV4-2 and TRBJ2-1; 12 positions agree with TRBD2. Unmatched junction bases numbered 5, after V lost 0 bases and J lost 5 bases. This CDR3 has 17 residues. The germline V gene has CDR1 LGHNA and CDR2 YNFKEQ. The CDR3 spells CASSQEVRLAGDNEQFF. As DNA, the CDR3 is TGTGCCAGCAGCCAAGAAGTAAGACTAGCGGGAGACAATGAGCAGTTCTTC.

V and J are TRBV29-1 and TRBJ2-1; 7 positions agree with TRBD1. The V gene's germline CDR1 is SQVTM and CDR2 ANQGSEA. The CDR3 extends over 14 amino acids. V gave up 3 bases and J gave up 8 bases; unmatched junction bases: 10. The CDR3 sequence: CSVESDRWWDEQFF. In DNA form, the CDR3 reads TGCAGCGTTGAGTCGGACAGGTGGTGGGATGAGCAGTTCTTC.